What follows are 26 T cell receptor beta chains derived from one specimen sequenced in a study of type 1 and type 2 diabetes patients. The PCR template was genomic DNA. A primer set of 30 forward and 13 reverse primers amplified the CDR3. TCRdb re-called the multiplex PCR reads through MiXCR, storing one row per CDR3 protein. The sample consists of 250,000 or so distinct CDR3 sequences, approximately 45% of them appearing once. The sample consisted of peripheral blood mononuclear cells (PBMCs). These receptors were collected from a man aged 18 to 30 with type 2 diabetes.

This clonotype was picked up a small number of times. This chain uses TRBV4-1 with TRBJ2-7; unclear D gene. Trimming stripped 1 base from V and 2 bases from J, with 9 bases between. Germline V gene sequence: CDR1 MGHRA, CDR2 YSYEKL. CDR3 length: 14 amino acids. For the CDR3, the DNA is TGCGCCAGCAGCCAAGGCCCCGCAGCCTACGAGCAGTACTTC. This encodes CASSQGPAAYEQYF.

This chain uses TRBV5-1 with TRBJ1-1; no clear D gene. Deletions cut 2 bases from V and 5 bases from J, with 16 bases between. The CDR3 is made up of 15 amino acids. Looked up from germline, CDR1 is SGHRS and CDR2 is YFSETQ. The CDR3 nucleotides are TGCGCCAGCAGCTTTTCGCGGCTAGGTGGGACTGAAGCTTTCTTT. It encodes CASSFSRLGGTEAFF.

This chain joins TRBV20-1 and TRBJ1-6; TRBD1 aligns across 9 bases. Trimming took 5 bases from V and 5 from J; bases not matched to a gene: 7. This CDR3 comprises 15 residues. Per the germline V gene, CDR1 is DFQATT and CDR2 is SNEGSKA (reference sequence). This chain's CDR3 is CSAGYRGRDNSPLHF. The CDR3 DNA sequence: TGCAGTGCTGGTTACAGGGGGCGGGATAATTCACCCCTCCACTTT.

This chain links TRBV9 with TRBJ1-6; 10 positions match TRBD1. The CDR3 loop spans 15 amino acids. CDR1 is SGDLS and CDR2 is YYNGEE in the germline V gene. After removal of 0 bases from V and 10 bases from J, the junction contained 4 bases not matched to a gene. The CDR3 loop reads CASSVEGGQGSPLHF. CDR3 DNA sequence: TGTGCCAGCAGCGTAGAGGGGGGACAGGGGTCACCCCTCCACTTT.

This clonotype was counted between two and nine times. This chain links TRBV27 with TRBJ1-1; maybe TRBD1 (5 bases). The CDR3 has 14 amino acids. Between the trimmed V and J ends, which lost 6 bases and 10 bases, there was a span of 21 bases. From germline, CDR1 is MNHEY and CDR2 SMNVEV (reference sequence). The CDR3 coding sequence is TGTGCCAGCAGGTCGGCCGAGGGGATCAGCGTAGCTTTCTTT. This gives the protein CASRSAEGISVAFF.

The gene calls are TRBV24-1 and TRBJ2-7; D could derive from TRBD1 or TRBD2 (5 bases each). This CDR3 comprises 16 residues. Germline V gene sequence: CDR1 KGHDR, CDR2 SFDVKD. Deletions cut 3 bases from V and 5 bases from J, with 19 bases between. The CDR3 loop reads CATSDPPGTGSDEQYF. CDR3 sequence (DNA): TGTGCCACCAGTGATCCCCCTGGGACGGGTTCGGACGAGCAGTACTTC.

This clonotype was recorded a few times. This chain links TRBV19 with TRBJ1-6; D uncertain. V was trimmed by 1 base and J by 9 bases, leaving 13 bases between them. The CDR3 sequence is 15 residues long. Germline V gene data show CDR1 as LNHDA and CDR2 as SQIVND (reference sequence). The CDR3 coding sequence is TGTGCCAGTAGTATAGGTGGACTCGGTTTTTCACCCCTCCACTTT. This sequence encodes CASSIGGLGFSPLHF.

The CDR3 here is CASRDTGYTEAFF. The CDR3 coding sequence is TGCGCCAGCAGGGACACAGGATACACTGAAGCTTTCTTT. The gene calls are TRBV5-1 and TRBJ1-1, with D perhaps TRBD1 (5 bases). Trimming left V 5 bases short and J 3 bases short, with 11 bases between. The germline V gene has CDR1 SGHRS and CDR2 YFSETQ. CDR3 size: 13 residues.

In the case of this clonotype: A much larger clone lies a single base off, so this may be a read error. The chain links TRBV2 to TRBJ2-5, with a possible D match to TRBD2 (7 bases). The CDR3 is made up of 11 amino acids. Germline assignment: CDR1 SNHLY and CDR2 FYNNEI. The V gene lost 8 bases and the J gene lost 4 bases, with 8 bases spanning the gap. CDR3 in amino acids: CASRGAETQYF. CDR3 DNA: TGTGCCAGCCGGGGGGCAGAGACCCAGTACTTC.

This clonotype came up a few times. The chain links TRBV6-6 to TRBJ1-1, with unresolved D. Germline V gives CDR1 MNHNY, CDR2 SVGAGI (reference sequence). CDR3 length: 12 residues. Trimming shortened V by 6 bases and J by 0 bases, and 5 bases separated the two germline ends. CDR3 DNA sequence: TGTGCCAGCAGAGAGATGAACACTGAAGCTTTCTTT. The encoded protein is CASREMNTEAFF.

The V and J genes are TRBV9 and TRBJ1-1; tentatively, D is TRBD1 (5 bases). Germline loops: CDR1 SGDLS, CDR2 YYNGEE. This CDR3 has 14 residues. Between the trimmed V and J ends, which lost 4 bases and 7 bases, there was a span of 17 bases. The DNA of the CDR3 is TGTGCCAGCAGCCAGGGTTTGCAGGCCAGTGAAGCTTTCTTT. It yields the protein CASSQGLQASEAFF.

CDR3 protein: CSAGAHSGSQETQYF. The CDR3 DNA reads as TGCAGTGCGGGAGCCCATTCGGGCTCTCAAGAGACCCAGTACTTC. V usage is TRBV20-1 and J usage is TRBJ2-5; tentative D call: TRBD2 (5 bases). CDR1 is DFQATT, CDR2 SNEGSKA, per germline (reference sequence). V lost 6 bases to trimming and J lost 2 bases, with 19 bases between them. This CDR3 is 15 amino acids long.

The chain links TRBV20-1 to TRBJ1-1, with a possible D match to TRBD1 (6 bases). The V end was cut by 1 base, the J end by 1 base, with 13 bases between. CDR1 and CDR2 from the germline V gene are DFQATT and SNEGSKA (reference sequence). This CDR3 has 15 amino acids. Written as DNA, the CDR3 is TGCAGTGCTAGAGGAAAGGGGGGGAGGAACACTGAAGCTTTCTTT. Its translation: CSARGKGGRNTEAFF.

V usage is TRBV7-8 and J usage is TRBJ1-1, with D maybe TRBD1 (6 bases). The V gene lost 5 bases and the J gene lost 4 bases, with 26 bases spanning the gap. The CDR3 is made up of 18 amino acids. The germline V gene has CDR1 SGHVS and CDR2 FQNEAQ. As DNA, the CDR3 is TGTGCCAGCAGCCCACGAAGCTCATTTACAGGGTCTGGCACTGAAGCTTTCTTT. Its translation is CASSPRSSFTGSGTEAFF.

The CDR3 reads CASSPSPTSGGASYNEQFF. CDR3 nucleotides: TGTGCCAGCAGTCCCAGTCCTACTAGCGGGGGGGCATCCTACAATGAGCAGTTCTTC. The chain is built from TRBV6-5 and TRBJ2-1; 13 bases match TRBD2. V shed 5 bases, J shed 1 base, and the junction held 11 bases outside the gene matches. The CDR3 consists of 19 residues. Germline CDR1 reads MNHEY; CDR2 reads SVGAGI.

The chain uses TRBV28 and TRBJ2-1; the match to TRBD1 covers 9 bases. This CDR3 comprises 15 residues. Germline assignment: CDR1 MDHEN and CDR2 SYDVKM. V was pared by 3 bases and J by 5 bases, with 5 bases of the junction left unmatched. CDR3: CASSLSGQGHNEQFF. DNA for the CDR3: TGTGCCAGCAGTTTGTCGGGACAGGGCCACAATGAGCAGTTCTTC.

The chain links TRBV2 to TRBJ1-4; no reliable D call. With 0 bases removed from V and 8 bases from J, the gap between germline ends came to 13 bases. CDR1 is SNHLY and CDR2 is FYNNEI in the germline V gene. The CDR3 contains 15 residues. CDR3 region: CASSEAGQTFEKLFF. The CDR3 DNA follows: TGTGCCAGCAGTGAAGCTGGTCAGACCTTCGAAAAACTGTTTTTT. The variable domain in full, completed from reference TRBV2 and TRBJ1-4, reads EPEVTQTPSHQVTQMGQEVILRCVPISNHLYFYWYRQILGQKVEFLVSFYNNEISEKSEIFDDQFSVERPDGSNFTLKIRSTKLEDSAMYFCASSEAGQTFEKLFFGSGTQLSVL.

The CDR3 bases are TGTGCCAGCAGCCGCGGGACGACGAACACTGAAGCTTTCTTT. Residues: CASSRGTTNTEAFF. The chain has TRBV4-2 and TRBJ1-1; tentatively, D is TRBD1 (5 bases). Per the germline V gene, CDR1 is LGHNA and CDR2 is YNFKEQ. The CDR3 covers 14 residues. The germline V and J ends were trimmed by 4 bases and 1 base, with 10 bases remaining between them.

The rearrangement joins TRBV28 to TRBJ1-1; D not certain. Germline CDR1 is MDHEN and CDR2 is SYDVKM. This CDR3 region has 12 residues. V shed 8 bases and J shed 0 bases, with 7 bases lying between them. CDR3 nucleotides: TGTGCCAGCCTCGGACTGAACACTGAAGCTTTCTTT. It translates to CASLGLNTEAFF.

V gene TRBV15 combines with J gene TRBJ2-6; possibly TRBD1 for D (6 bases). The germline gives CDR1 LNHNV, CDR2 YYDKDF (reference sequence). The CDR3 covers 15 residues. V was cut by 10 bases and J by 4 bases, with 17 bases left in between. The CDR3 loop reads CASRPGTRGANVLTF. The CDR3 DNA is TGTGCCAGCAGACCCGGGACACGCGGGGCCAACGTCCTGACTTTC.

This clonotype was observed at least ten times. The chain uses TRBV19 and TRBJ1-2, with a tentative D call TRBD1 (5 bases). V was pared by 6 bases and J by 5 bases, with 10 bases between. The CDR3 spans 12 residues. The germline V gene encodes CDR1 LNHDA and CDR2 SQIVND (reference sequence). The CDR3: CASRAGEYGYTF. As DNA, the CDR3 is TGTGCCAGTAGGGCGGGGGAATATGGCTACACCTTC.

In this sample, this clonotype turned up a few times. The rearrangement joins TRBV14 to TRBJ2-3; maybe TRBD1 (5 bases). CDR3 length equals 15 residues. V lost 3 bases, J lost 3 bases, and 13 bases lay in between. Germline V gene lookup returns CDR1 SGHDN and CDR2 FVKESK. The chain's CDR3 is CASSQDQTVTDTQYF. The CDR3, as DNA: TGTGCCAGCAGCCAGGACCAGACAGTAACAGATACGCAGTATTTT. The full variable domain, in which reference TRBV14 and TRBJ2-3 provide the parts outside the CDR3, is EAGVTQFPSHSVIEKGQTVTLRCDPISGHDNLYWYRRVMGKEIKFLLHFVKESKQDESGMPNNRFLAERTGGTYSTLKVQPAELEDSGVYFCASSQDQTVTDTQYFGPGTRLTVL.

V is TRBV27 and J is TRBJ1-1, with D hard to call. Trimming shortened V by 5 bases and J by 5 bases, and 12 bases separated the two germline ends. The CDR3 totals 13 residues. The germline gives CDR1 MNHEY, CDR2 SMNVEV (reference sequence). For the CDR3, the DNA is TGTGCCAGCAGTGCAAGGACGGTGACTGAAGCTTTCTTT. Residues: CASSARTVTEAFF.

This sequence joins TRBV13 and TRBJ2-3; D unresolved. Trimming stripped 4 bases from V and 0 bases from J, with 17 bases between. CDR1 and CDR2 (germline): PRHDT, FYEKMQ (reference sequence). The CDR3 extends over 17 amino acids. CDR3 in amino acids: CASSSWDEASSTDTQYF. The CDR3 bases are TGTGCCAGCAGCTCATGGGATGAAGCCTCTAGCACAGATACGCAGTATTTT.

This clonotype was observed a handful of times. CDR3 in amino acids: CASKGRDREDEQYF. DNA of the CDR3: TGTGCCAGCAAGGGACGGGACAGGGAAGATGAGCAGTACTTC. This chain uses TRBV28 with TRBJ2-7; 9 bases line up with TRBD1. CDR3 length equals 14 residues. CDR1 is MDHEN and CDR2 is SYDVKM in the germline V gene. J gave up 7 bases and V 7 bases, and 11 bases lay outside the gene matches.

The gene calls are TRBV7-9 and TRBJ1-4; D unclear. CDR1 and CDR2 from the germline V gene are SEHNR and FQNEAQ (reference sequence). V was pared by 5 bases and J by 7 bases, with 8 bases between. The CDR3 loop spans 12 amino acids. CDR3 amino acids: CASSPSREKLFF. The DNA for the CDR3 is TGTGCCAGCAGCCCTAGTCGTGAAAAACTGTTTTTT.